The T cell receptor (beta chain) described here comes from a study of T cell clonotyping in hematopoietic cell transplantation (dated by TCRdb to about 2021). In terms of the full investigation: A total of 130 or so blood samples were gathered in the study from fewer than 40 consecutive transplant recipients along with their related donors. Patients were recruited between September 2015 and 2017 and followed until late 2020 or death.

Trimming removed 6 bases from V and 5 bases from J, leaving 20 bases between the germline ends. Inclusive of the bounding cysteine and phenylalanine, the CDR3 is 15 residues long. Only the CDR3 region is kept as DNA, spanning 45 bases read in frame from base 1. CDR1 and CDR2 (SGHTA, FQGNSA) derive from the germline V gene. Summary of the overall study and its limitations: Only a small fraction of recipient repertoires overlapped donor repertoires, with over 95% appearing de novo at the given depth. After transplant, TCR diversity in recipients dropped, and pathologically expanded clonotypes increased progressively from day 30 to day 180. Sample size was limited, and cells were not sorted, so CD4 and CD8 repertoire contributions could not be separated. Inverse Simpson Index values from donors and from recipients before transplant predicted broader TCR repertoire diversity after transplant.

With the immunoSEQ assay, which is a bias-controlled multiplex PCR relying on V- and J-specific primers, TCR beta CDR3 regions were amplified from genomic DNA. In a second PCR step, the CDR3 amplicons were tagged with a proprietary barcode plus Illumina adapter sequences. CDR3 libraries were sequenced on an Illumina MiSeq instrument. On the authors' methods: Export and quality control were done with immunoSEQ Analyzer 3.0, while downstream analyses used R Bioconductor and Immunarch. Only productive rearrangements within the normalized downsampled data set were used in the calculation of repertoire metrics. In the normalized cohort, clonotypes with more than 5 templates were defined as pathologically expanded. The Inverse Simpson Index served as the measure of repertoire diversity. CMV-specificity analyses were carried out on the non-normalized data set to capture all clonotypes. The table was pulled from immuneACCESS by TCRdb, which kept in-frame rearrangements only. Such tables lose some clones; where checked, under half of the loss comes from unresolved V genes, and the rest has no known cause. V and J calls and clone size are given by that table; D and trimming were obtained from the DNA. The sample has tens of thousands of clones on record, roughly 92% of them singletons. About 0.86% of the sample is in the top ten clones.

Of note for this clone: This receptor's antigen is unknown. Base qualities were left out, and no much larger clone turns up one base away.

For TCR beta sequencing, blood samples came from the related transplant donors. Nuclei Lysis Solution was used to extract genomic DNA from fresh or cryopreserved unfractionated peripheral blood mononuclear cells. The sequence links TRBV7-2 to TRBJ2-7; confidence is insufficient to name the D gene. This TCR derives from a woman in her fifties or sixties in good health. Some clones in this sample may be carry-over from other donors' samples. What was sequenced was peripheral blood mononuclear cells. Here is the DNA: TGTGCCAGCAGGCTCGGCCTCCCCCCGGTCCACGAGCAGTACTTC. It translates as CASRLGLPPVHEQYF.